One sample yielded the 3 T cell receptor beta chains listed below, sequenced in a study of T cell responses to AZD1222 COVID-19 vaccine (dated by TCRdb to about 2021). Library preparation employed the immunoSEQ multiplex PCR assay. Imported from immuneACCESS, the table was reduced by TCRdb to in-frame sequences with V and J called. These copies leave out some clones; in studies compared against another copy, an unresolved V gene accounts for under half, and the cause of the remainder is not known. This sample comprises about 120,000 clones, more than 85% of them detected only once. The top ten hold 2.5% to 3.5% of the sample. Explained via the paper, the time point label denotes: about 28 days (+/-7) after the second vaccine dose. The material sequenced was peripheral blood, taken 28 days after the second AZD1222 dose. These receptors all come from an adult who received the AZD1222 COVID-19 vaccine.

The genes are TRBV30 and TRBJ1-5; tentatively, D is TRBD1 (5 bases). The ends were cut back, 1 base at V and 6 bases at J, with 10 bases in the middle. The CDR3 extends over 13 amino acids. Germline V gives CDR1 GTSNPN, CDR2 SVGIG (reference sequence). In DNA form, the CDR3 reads TGTGCCTGGAGTGGGGGGGATGGTCAGCCCCAGCATTTT. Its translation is CAWSGGDGQPQHF.

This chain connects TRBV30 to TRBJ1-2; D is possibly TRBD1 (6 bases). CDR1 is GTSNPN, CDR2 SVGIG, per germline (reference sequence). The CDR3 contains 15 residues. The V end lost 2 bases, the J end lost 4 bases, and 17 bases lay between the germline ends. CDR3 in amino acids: CAWSPRDKPPYGYTF. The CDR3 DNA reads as TGTGCCTGGAGTCCACGGGACAAGCCCCCCTATGGCTACACCTTC. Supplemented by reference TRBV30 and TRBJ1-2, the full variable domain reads SQTIHQWPATLVQPVGSPLSLECTVEGTSNPNLYWYRQAAGRGLQLLFYSVGIGQISSEVPQNLSASRPQDRQFILSSKKLLLSDSGFYLCAWSPRDKPPYGYTFGSGTRLTVV.

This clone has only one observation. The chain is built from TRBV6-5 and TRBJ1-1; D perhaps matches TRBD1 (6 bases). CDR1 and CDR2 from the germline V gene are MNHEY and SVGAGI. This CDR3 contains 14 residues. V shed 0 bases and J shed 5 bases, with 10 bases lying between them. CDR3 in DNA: TGTGCCAGCAGTTACTCGACAGGTAGAACTGAAGCTTTCTTT. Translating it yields CASSYSTGRTEAFF.